These T cell receptor beta chains were read from a single sample in a study of blood T cells in healthy people across ages. TCRdb redid the calling of the 5' RACE reads with MiXCR, one entry per CDR3 protein. There are around 970,000 distinct CDR3 sequences in the sample; roughly half occur only once, and over 20% lies in the top ten. The sequenced sample consisted of blood. These receptors were collected from a woman aged 55-69 years in good health. Each CDR3 is given with its conserved first and last residue.

>TRBV3-1|TRBJ2-6
CASSHFQLGQPSSGANVLTF
>TRBV11-2|TRBJ2-1
CASSTISGRGNEQFF
>TRBV20-1|NA
CSATWLAETYNEQYF
>TRBV4-1|TRBJ2-3
CASSQVPLAASTDTQYF
>TRBV9|TRBJ1-2
CASSVGGQANYGYTF
>TRBV6-6|TRBJ1-4
CASSGDRGITNEKLFF
>TRBV4-1|TRBJ2-5
CASSQAARFQETQYF
>TRBV20-1|TRBJ1-5
CSAREGVGLNQPQHF
>TRBV14|TRBJ2-5
CASATGGKTQYF
>TRBV27|TRBJ2-5
CASSDRPWETQYF
>TRBV5-6|TRBJ2-1
CASCSLGLADNEQFF
>TRBV15|TRBJ2-5
CATSRDANWGTQYF
>TRBV6-6|TRBJ1-4
CASIPGQTVLFEKLFF
>TRBV20-1|TRBJ2-4
CSASVGQGAGNIQYF
>TRBV20-1|TRBJ2-7
CSASFGAGLREQYF
>TRBV4-3|TRBJ2-7
CASSQGGLRDKAYEQYF
>TRBV28|TRBJ2-3
CASSTPSGYTDTQYF
>TRBV29-1|TRBJ2-3
CSVDGGTITDTQYF
>TRBV7-2|NA
CASSKDRAYNEQYF
>TRBV28|TRBJ2-1
CASSVEYGEQFF
>TRBV12-3/TRBV12-4|TRBJ2-6
CASSSTEVSGANVLTF
>TRBV5-1|TRBJ2-5
CASRPEKGTQYF
>TRBV27|TRBJ1-4
CASSYGQGALGEKLFF
>TRBV9|TRBJ2-3
CASSDLFLSGIFADTQYF
>TRBV7-3|NA
CASSSTAGGPVGEQYF
>TRBV7-7|TRBJ2-5
CASSLDGRDQETQYF
>TRBV9|NA
CASSGPQGVAGRDRYEQYF
>TRBV4-3|TRBJ1-2
CASSQDTTGNNYGYTF
>TRBV29-1|TRBJ1-4
CSAGRANEKLFF
>TRBV6-2/TRBV6-3|TRBJ2-5
CASSYIRLETQYF
>TRBV12-5|TRBJ2-3
CASGPGSRSDTQYF
>TRBV5-1|TRBJ2-7
CASSSFDRELNEQYF
>TRBV28|TRBJ1-5
CASSEQGVWNQPQHF
>TRBV20-1|TRBJ2-1
CSARQERSYNEQFF
>TRBV6-5|TRBJ1-2
CASSYSRQELYYGYTF
>TRBV6-1|TRBJ2-7
CASSEGLGFYEQYF
>TRBV7-8|TRBJ1-1
CASTLSPRAEAFF
>TRBV7-2|TRBJ1-5
CASSHRADFNQPQHF
>TRBV6-6|TRBJ2-5
CASRKSGGETQYF
>TRBV6-2/TRBV6-3|TRBJ2-7
CASREDVSYEQYF
>TRBV28|TRBJ2-3
CASSLGYQDTQYF
>TRBV12-3/TRBV12-4|TRBJ2-7
CASTLGRGNYEQYF
>TRBV28|NA
CAIAGGAALEQYF
>TRBV6-5|TRBJ2-7
CASSYGAESYEQYF
>TRBV20-1|TRBJ1-2
CSSFGGADYGYTF
>TRBV20-1|TRBJ1-6
CSASDRSSYNSPLHF
>TRBV6-2/TRBV6-3|TRBJ2-7
CASSRDYRAKYF
>TRBV30|TRBJ2-7
CAWSAGLAGNEQYF
>TRBV5-6|TRBJ2-7
CASSLLLSSYEQYF
>TRBV20-1|TRBJ2-1
CSASGREGGLNEQFF
>TRBV10-3|TRBJ2-4
CAINPRTELAKNIQYF
>TRBV2|TRBJ2-7
CASTGLAQGEQYF